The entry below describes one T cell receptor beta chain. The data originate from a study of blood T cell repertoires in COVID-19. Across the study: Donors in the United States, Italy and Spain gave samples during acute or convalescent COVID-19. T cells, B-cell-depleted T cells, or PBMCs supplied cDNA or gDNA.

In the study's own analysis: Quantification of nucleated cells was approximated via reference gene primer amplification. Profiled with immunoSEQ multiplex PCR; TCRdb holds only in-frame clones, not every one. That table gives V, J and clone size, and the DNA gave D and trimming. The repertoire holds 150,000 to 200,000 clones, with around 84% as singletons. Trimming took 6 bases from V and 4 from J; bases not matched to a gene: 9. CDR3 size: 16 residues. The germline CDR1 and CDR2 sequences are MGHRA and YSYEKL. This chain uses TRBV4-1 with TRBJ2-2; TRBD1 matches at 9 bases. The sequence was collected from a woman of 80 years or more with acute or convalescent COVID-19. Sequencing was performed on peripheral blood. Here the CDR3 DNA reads TGCGCCAGCAGTCCTGAAGGGGACAGGGCCACCGGGGAGCTGTTTTTT. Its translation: CASSPEGDRATGELFF.